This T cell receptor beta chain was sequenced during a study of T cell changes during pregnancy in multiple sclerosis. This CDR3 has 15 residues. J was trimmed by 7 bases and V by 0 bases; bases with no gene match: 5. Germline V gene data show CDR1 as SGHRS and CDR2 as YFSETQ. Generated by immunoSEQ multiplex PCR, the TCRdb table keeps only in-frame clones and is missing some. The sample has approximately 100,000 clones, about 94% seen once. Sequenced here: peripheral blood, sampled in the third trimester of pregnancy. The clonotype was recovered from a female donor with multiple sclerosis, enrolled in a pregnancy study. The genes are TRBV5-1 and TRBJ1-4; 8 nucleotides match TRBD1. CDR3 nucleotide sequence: TGCGCCAGCAGCTTGGCTCCAGGGGGCGGTGAAAAACTGTTTTTT. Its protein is CASSLAPGGGEKLFF.